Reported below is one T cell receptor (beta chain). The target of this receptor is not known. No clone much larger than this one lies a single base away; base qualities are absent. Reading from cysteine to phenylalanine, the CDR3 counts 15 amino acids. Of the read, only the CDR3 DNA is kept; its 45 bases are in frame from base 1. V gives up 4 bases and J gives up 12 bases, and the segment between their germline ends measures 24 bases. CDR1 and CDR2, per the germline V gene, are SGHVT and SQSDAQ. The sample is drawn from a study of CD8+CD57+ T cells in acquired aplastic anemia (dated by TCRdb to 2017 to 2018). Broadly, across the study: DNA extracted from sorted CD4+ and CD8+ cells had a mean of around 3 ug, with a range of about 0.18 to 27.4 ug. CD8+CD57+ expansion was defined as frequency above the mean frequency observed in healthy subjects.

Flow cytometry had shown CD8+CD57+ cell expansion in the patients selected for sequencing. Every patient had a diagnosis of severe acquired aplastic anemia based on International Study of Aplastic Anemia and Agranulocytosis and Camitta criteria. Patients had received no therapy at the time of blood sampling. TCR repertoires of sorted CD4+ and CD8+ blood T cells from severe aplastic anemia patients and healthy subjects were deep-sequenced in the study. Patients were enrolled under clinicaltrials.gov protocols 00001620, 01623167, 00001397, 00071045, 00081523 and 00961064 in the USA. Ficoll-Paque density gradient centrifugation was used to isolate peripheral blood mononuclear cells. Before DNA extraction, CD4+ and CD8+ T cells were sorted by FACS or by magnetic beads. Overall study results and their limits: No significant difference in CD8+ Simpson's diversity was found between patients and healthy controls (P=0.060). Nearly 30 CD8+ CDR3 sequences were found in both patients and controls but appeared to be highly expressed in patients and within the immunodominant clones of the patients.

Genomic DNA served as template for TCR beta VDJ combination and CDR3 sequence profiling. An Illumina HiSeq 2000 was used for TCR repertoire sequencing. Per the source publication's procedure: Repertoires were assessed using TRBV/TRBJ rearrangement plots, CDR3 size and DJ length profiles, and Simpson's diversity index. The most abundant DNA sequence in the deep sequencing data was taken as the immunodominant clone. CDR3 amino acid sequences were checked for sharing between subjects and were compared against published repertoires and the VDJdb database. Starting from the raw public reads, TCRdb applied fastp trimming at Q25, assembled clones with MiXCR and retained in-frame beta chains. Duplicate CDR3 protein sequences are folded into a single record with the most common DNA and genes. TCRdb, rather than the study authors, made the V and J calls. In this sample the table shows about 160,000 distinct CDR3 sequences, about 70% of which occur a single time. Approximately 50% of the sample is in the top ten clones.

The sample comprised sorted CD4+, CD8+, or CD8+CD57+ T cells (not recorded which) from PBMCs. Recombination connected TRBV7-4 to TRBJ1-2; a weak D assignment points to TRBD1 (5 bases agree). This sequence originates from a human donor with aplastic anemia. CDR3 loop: CASSSPSGGGSGNTF. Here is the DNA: TGTGCCAGCAGCTCCCCGAGCGGGGGAGGATCTGGAAACACCTTC. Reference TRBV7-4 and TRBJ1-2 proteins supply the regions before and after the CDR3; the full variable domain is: GAGVSQSPRYKVAKRGRDVALRCDSISGHVTLYWYRQTLGQGSEVLTYSQSDAQRDKSGRPSGRFSAERPERSVSTLKIQRTEQGDSAVYLCASSSPSGGGSGNTFGSGTRLTVV.